This TCR beta chain was captured in a study of early T cells in non-severe SARS-CoV-2 infection. MiXCR, applied by TCRdb to the 5' RACE reads, yields one record per CDR3 protein. The data show roughly 25,000 distinct CDR3 sequences, about 4% seen once. This clonotype was seen at least ten times. The V end was cut by 7 bases, the J end by 5 bases, with 15 bases between. Germline V gene sequence: CDR1 SGHRS, CDR2 YFSETQ. The CDR3 length is 13 residues. What was sequenced was whole blood. V usage is TRBV5-1 and J usage is TRBJ1-1; weak D call: TRBD1 (6 bases). The receptor comes from an adult who was a healthcare worker with PCR-confirmed SARS-CoV-2 infection or an uninfected control (not recorded which). This chain's CDR3 is CASGLQGSTEAFF. The DNA of the CDR3 is TGCGCCAGCGGACTACAGGGCTCGACTGAAGCTTTCTTT.